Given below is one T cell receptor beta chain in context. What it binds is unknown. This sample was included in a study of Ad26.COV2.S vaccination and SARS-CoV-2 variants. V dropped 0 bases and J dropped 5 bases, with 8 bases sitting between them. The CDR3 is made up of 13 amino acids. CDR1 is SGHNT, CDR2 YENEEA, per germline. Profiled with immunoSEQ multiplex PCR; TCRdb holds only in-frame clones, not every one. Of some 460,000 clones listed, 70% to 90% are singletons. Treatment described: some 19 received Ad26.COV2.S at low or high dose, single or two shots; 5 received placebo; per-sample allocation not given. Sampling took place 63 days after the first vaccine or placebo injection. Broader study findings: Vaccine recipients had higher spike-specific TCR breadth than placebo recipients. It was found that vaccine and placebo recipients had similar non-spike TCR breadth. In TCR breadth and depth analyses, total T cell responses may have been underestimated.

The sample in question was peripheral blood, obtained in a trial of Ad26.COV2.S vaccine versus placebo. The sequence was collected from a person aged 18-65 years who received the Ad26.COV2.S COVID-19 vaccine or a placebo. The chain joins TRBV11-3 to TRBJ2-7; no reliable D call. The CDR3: CASSLDQRDEQYF. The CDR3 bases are TGTGCCAGCAGCTTAGATCAAAGGGACGAGCAGTACTTC.